This T cell receptor (beta chain) was sequenced for a study of shared clonotypes between healthy human individuals (dated by TCRdb to about 2020). About the study as a whole: The cohort included three men and a couple of women between 18 and 49 years of age. Per donor, three plates each were used for CD4 naive and CD4 memory, two for CD8 naive, and one for CD8 memory. The study deeply sequenced blood TCR repertoires of about 5 healthy adults to estimate repertoire size and the extent of clonotype sharing between individuals. To increase sequencing depth and limit assay-specific biases, different laboratories used diverse techniques to prepare libraries and sequence TCR repertoires. Each donor's leukapheresis produced roughly between roughly 0.94 and 9.5 billion PBMCs.

The CDR3 runs 17 amino acids, cysteine and phenylalanine included. The sequence is cut down to CDR3 DNA, 51 bases in frame from base 1. The germline V gene specifies SGHRS as CDR1 and YFSETQ as CDR2. Ends trimmed: V by 4 bases, J by 4 bases; bases unmatched to a gene: 9. Notes on this clone: The antigen this receptor binds is unknown. No much larger clone exists at a distance of one base, and base qualities are not known.

Using the deep immunoSEQ assay, TCR CDR3 regions were amplified from genomic DNA by multiplex PCR. For each cell subset, the extracted genomic DNA was distributed evenly across all wells of several immunoSEQ 96-well plates, and each plate served as one replicate. For sorted subsets, each replicate PCR was loaded with about 200 ng genomic DNA, equivalent to about 30,000 T cell genomes. Purified libraries were measured with a Qubit 3.0 fluorometer, size-checked on a Bioanalyzer 2100, and measured again with the KAPA Library Quantification kit. Every immunoSEQ 96-well plate was sequenced on a dedicated single-read 150-cycle Illumina NextSeq 550 flow cell. The original pipeline was this. The immunoSEQ output contained only junctional sequences without quality scores, so filtering could not match that applied to full-length reads. To assign V/J genes and CDR3, sequences were annotated against IMGT germline references using PyIR, a Python wrapper for IgBLAST v1.9. Reads were filtered out if the reads had weak V/J assignments (E-value above 1e-6), no CDR3, stop codons, out-of-frame junctions, or ambiguous translated residues. V3J clonotypes were defined by identical inferred V gene, J gene, and CDR3 amino acid sequence. To compute the percentage overlap between repertoires, the number of shared unique clonotypes was divided by the size of the smaller repertoire. RTK rarefaction, the Chao1 estimator, and Recon v2.1 estimates of unobserved clonotypes were used to assess repertoire richness. OLGA was used to compute generation probabilities for all TCRbeta clonotypes that the gDNA method yielded from four donors. This is the immuneACCESS table as TCRdb keeps it, with only in-frame sequences that have V and J called. A part of the clones is gone; compared with another copy, unresolved V genes explain less than half, and the rest is unexplained. That table supplies the V and J calls and clone size; D and trimming were determined from the DNA. This sample has around 2.1 million clones in its table, and almost 96% of those were observed once. The ten biggest clones cover around 0.13% of the sample.

The donors were healthy, HIV-negative adults with no recently reported acute infections or vaccinations. All donors were Caucasian adults living in Nashville, Tennessee, USA. CD4+ T cells were enriched through magnetic negative selection, after which naive cells were positively selected on CD45RA and the remaining negative fraction served as the memory subset. After blood collection by leukapheresis, PBMCs were isolated using Ficoll-Histopaque density gradient centrifugation and then cryopreserved in the vapor phase of liquid nitrogen. Analytical flow cytometry was used to check the purity and quantity of every magnetically sorted T cell population. From each sorted fraction, genomic DNA was isolated and quantified by UV absorbance on a Nanodrop 2000c. What the study reported, not specific to this receptor: The genetic and exposure-history diversity represented was limited by the small number of donors. Approximately 4.8% of naive CD4, 3.5% of naive CD8, about 2.1% of memory CD4, and 0.4% of memory CD8 clonotypes were shared across several donors. Sampling was limited to blood, and TCR repertoires in tissue likely differ from TCR repertoires in blood. Naive subsets generally had larger estimated clonotype richness than memory subsets did. Higher generation probabilities were observed for clonotypes shared by all four sorted-subset donors than for non-shared clonotypes. Based on pairwise subsampling, the degree of clonotype sharing among donors was expected to be affected by sequencing depth. Incomplete sequencing was indicated by rarefaction of sorted-subset datasets, despite the large sequencing depth.

What was sequenced was naive CD4+ T cells sorted from blood. The cell subset or site label, read with the paper, signifies: CD45RA+ positively selected. The chain employs TRBV5-1 and TRBJ2-3, and 13 bases in between align with TRBD2. The sequence derives from a man aged 18 to 30 in good health. In nucleotides, the sequence is TGCGCCAGCAGCGCCATCCCGGGACTAGCGGGGTCAGATACGCAGTATTTT. This translates into CASSAIPGLAGSDTQYF.